These 17 T cell receptor beta chains share one sample of origin, sequenced in a study of shared T cell receptors in the human thymus. The method was immunoSEQ multiplex PCR; TCRdb's version includes in-frame clones alone and lacks a portion of them. This sample has 600,000 to 900,000 clones, with 75% to 90% found just once. The same data also went into a second study, on human thymus T cells.

The sequenced material came from thymocytes. The receptors originated from a girl in the first two years of life with a congenital heart defect.

This chain joins TRBV11-2 and TRBJ1-4; 7 bases fit TRBD1. CDR1 is SGHAT, CDR2 FQNNGV, per germline. V lost 0 bases to trimming and J lost 4 bases; unmatched junction nucleotides: 5. The CDR3 has 16 amino acids. CDR3 amino acids: CASSLDPGQINEKLFF. DNA of the CDR3: TGTGCCAGCAGCTTAGATCCGGGACAGATTAATGAAAAACTGTTTTTT.

The chain links TRBV6-5 to TRBJ2-3; TRBD1 might be the D (6 bases). The CDR3 length is 15 residues. Between the trimmed V and J ends, which lost 6 bases and 5 bases, there was a span of 18 bases. CDR1 and CDR2 from the germline V gene are MNHEY and SVGAGI. Written as DNA, the CDR3 is TGTGCCAGCAGACCGGGGAACAGGGAGAAAGATACGCAGTATTTT. As protein: CASRPGNREKDTQYF.

The rearrangement uses TRBV27 and TRBJ2-3, with TRBD2 matching over 8 bases. Germline assignment: CDR1 MNHEY and CDR2 SMNVEV (reference sequence). The CDR3 is 16 amino acids. V gave up 2 bases and J gave up 2 bases; unmatched junction bases: 6. For the CDR3, the DNA is TGTGCCAGCAGTTTACGGGGGGGCAGATACACAGATACGCAGTATTTT. It codes for CASSLRGGRYTDTQYF.

A note on this clone: Without the conserved terminal phenylalanine or tryptophan, this CDR3 likely stems from a read error. The limits of the CDR3 on the DNA are not certain, so only TCRdb's listed CDR3 is given. The chain uses TRBV29-1 and TRBJ1-2. The CDR3 extends over 12 residues, inclusive of both ends. Germline CDR1 and CDR2: SQVTM and ANQGSEA. The CDR3 spells CSVEDEYGFPGS.

The chain couples TRBV7-9 to TRBJ2-7; 9 nucleotides line up with TRBD1. From germline, CDR1 is SEHNR and CDR2 FQNEAQ (reference sequence). V shed 5 bases, J shed 4 bases, and the junction held 12 bases outside the gene matches. CDR3 length: 16 residues. The CDR3 DNA is TGTGCCAGCAGCCGGGAAGGGACAGGGTTCGGTTACGAGCAGTACTTC. Protein product: CASSREGTGFGYEQYF.

The J gene is TRBJ2-3, the V gene TRBV5-1; D is possibly TRBD2 (7 bases). The CDR3 sequence is 16 residues long. From germline, CDR1 is SGHRS and CDR2 YFSETQ. V lost 1 base and J 2 bases, leaving 14 bases between the germline ends. The CDR3 DNA is TGCGCCAGCAGCTTGAATGCGGGGGCCGACACAGATACGCAGTATTTT. Its protein product is CASSLNAGADTDTQYF.

The V and J genes are TRBV6-1 and TRBJ1-4; tentatively, D is TRBD1 (5 bases). V gave up 10 bases and J gave up 7 bases, with 16 bases separating them. Germline V gene lookup returns CDR1 MNHNS and CDR2 SASEGT. The CDR3 runs to 13 residues. CDR3 coding DNA: TGTGCCAACGGGCCAGGGAGGGGTGAAAAACTGTTTTTT. Translation gives CANGPGRGEKLFF.

The V gene is TRBV7-8, the J gene TRBJ2-2; 8 nucleotides agree with TRBD2. Germline V gene data show CDR1 as SGHVS and CDR2 as FQNEAQ. Trimming at V came to 6 bases and at J to 1 base, leaving 16 bases not matched to a gene. The CDR3 is made up of 19 amino acids. In DNA form, the CDR3 reads TGTGCCAGCAGTCCTTCAATGGCGGGGGGAGGGTGGAACACCGGGGAGCTGTTTTTT. It is translated as CASSPSMAGGGWNTGELFF. The whole variable domain, filled in from reference TRBV7-8 and TRBJ2-2, reads GAGVSQSPRYKVAKRGQDVALRCDPISGHVSLFWYQQALGQGPEFLTYFQNEAQLDKSGLPSDRFFAERPEGSVSTLKIQRTQQEDSAVYLCASSPSMAGGGWNTGELFFGEGSRLTVL.

In its sample, this clone was seen a few times. This chain connects TRBV28 to TRBJ2-1; TRBD1 agrees at 9 bases. The CDR3 has 15 amino acids. The V and J ends lost 5 bases and 5 bases, in that order; junction bases with no gene match: 7. Germline V lookup: CDR1 MDHEN, CDR2 SYDVKM. CDR3 coding DNA: TGTGCCAGCAGTGGGGGGGACAGGGCAAACAATGAGCAGTTCTTC. This translates into CASSGGDRANNEQFF.

A few counts support this clone. This chain joins TRBV7-6 and TRBJ1-3, with 9 bases fitting TRBD1. J gave up 6 bases and V 1 base, and 7 bases lay outside the gene matches. This CDR3 has 16 residues. Germline values: CDR1 SGHVS, CDR2 FNYEAQ. CDR3 amino acids: CASSLEVGTGSNTIYF. The CDR3 coding sequence is TGTGCCAGCAGCTTAGAAGTAGGGACAGGGTCAAACACCATATATTTT.

V is TRBV9 and J is TRBJ1-3; D is unresolved. V was trimmed by 4 bases and J by 0 bases, leaving 8 bases between them. The CDR3 spans 14 residues. CDR1 SGDLS and CDR2 YYNGEE come from the germline V gene. CDR3 amino acids: CASSQARSGNTIYF. In DNA, the CDR3 is TGTGCCAGCAGCCAGGCCCGCTCTGGAAACACCATATATTTT.

V and J are TRBV28 and TRBJ2-1, with a tentative D call TRBD2 (7 bases). Trimming took 3 bases from V and 8 from J, leaving 17 bases between them. This CDR3 has 15 residues. CDR1 MDHEN and CDR2 SYDVKM come from the germline V gene. This CDR3 reads CASSFGGREGDEQFF. CDR3 in DNA: TGTGCCAGCAGTTTTGGAGGCAGGGAGGGGGATGAGCAGTTCTTC.

V and J are TRBV2 and TRBJ2-2; the match to TRBD2 covers 11 bases. The CDR3 totals 18 residues. Unmatched junction bases numbered 11, after V lost 7 bases and J lost 1 base. Germline CDR1 is SNHLY and CDR2 is FYNNEI. The DNA for the CDR3 is TGTGCCAGCATTGACAGACAGCTAGCGGGGGGGAACACCGGGGAGCTGTTTTTT. Protein: CASIDRQLAGGNTGELFF.

This chain uses TRBV15 with TRBJ2-1; TRBD2 matches at 9 bases. Germline V gene sequence: CDR1 LNHNV, CDR2 YYDKDF (reference sequence). The CDR3 sequence is 16 residues long. Trimming at V came to 2 bases and at J to 5 bases, leaving 7 bases not matched to a gene. The CDR3 sequence: CATSRKSGGRHNEQFF. In nucleotides, the CDR3 is TGTGCCACCAGCAGAAAAAGCGGGGGGCGTCACAATGAGCAGTTCTTC.

The chain carries TRBV5-6 and TRBJ2-1; 9 nucleotides match TRBD2. The J segment lost 7 bases and the V segment lost 2 bases, leaving 19 bases of the junction unmatched. Per germline, CDR1 SGHDT and CDR2 YYEEEE. This CDR3 has 19 amino acids. The CDR3 loop is CASSLFPLGGGAVCNEQFF. The CDR3 DNA is TGTGCCAGCAGCTTATTCCCGCTGGGCGGGGGGGCGGTATGTAATGAGCAGTTCTTC.

The rearrangement joins TRBV19 to TRBJ2-1, with 8 nucleotides matching TRBD2. Trimming cost V 7 bases and J 1 base; bases outside gene matches: 18. Germline CDR1 reads LNHDA; CDR2 reads SQIVND (reference sequence). CDR3 length equals 19 residues. For the CDR3, the DNA is TGTGCCAGTATCCCCAGAAGAGGTAGCGGGGTAGTATCCTACAATGAGCAGTTCTTC. It is translated as CASIPRRGSGVVSYNEQFF. The full variable domain, its missing parts supplied by reference TRBV19 and TRBJ2-1, is DGGITQSPKYLFRKEGQNVTLSCEQNLNHDAMYWYRQDPGQGLRLIYYSQIVNDFQKGDIAEGYSVSREKKESFPLTVTSAQKNPTAFYLCASIPRRGSGVVSYNEQFFGPGTRLTVL.

This clone occurred once. The chain combines TRBV6-5 with TRBJ2-7; maybe TRBD1 (6 bases). This CDR3 is built from 16 residues. Germline CDR1 MNHEY, CDR2 SVGAGI. V gave up 0 bases and J gave up 0 bases, with 12 bases separating them. The CDR3 spells CASSYSIQGSSYEQYF. The DNA of the CDR3 is TGTGCCAGCAGTTACTCGATACAGGGTAGCTCCTACGAGCAGTACTTC.